This entry concerns a single T cell receptor (beta chain). There are a few counts of this clonotype. Its specific antigen is unknown. Nothing much larger sits one base from this clone, and base qualities are not available. The method behind the library was RACE. TCRdb records NextSeq 500 as the sequencer. During library preparation, unique molecular identifiers were attached to individual cDNA molecules so that TCRs could be counted in a quantitative, reproducible way. Both TCR alpha and TCR beta chains were sequenced from each blood RNA sample. The authors processed their data as follows. The median number of TCRs per sample was around 100,000, ranging from 23,224 to 690,600. V, J and CDR3 annotation of the TCR reads was performed with the Decombinator software suite. To make PS versus PT1 abundance plots, every sample was subsampled to the same number of TCRs (28,000). TCRs were defined as expanded if absent before sensitization and observed at least eight times at the 2-week time point. The raw public reads went through TCRdb reprocessing: fastp at Q25, MiXCR clone calling, in-frame beta chains kept. Each CDR3 protein gets just one entry, which takes the most common genes and DNA from the rows behind it. These V and J calls rely on TCRdb rather than the paper's analysis. The sample table lists about 120,000 distinct CDR3 sequences, about an eighth of them with a count of one. The ten largest clones take up 1.4% of the sample.

These data originate in a study of human T cells and chemical hapten exposure (dated by TCRdb to the early 2020s). At the level of the whole study: For sensitization, 2% DPC in acetone was applied to a roughly 2 cm by roughly 2 cm area of upper inner arm skin. Throughout the study period of about 22 weeks, patients also received therapeutic DPC doses to the scalp every week. Patch testing on the upper back used Finn chambers containing 0.01% DPC, with scoring done after 6 days according to International Contact Dermatitis Research Group standards. Most of the patients in the cohort were female, and the cohort covered alopecia areata with under or over 50% scalp involvement, alopecia totalis and alopecia universalis. Libraries were pooled for sequencing, and variation in per-sample TCR yields was attributed mainly to small differences in library volumes within the pool. Peripheral blood TCR repertoire changes were tracked in vivo in alopecia patients during primary and secondary sensitization to the hapten diphenylcyclopropenone (DPC). Blood was sampled from patients pre-sensitization (week 0) and at 2, 6 and about 24 weeks after DPC sensitization. Nearly 30 alopecia patients gave blood for TCR sequencing at one to four time points (pre-sensitization, 2, 6 and 24 weeks).

Sample time point, as interpreted from the label and publication: patch test 1, 2 weeks after DPC sensitization. This specimen's treatment or condition label, interpreted: therapeutic diphenylcyclopropenone sensitization with weekly scalp DPC. At each patch-test visit, blood was drawn before the patch test was applied. Patients were eligible if aged 18 to 70, diagnosed with alopecia and judged suitable for DPC therapy, and pregnant patients were excluded. Unfractionated whole blood was collected in Tempus Blood RNA tubes, and total RNA was extracted from that blood. Reading the germline V gene (reference sequence) gives CDR1 WNHNN and CDR2 SYGVQD. The CDR3 covers 13 residues, taking in both the cysteine and the phenylalanine. Here the CDR3 DNA is all that survives: 39 bases in frame from base 1. At the junction V is shortened by 5 bases and J by 6 bases, with 11 bases in between. Beyond this particular receptor, the publication reports: Significantly more large CDR3 similarity clusters were formed by expanded TCRs than by pre-sensitization or healthy control sets, consistent with antigen-driven responses. The number of TCRs above 1 in 1000 frequency did not change with DPC sensitization; there was no evidence of global repertoire structure alterations. All patients had alopecia, a presumed autoimmune disease, so their immune response might differ from that of healthy individuals. Repeated subsampling changed both the strength of the expansion versus patch-test correlation and the threshold at which the correlation became significant. The number of PT1 expanded TCRs positively correlated with patch test score, significant at thresholds 8, 16 and 32 but not 4.

The chain is assembled from TRBV10-1 and TRBJ2-1; the D gene is perhaps TRBD1, on 5 matching bases. The sequence came from a woman aged 45 to 65 with alopecia areata. Some clones in this sample may be carry-over from other donors' samples. This sample comprised whole blood, obtained in connection with sensitization to the hapten diphenylcyclopropenone (DPC). The nucleotides read TGCGCCAGCAGTATCCAGGGTGGCAATGAGCAGTTCTTC. It specifies CASSIQGGNEQFF.